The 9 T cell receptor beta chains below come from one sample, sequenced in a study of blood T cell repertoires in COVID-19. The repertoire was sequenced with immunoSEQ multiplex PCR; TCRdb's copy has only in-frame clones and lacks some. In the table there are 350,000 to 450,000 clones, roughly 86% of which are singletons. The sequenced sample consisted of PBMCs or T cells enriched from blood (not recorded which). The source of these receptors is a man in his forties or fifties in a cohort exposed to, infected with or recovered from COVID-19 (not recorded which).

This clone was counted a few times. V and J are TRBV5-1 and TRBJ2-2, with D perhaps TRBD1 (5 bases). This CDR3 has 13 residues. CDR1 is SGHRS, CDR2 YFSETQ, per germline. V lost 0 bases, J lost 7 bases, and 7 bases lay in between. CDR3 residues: CASSLVQGGELFF. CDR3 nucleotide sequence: TGCGCCAGCAGCTTGGTGCAGGGCGGGGAGCTGTTTTTT.

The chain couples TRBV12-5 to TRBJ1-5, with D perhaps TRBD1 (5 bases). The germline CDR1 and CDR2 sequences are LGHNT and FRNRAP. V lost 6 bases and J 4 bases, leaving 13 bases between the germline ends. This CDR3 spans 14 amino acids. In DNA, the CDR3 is TGTGCTAGTGGCCCCGACGACAGTAATCAGCCCCAGCATTTT. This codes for CASGPDDSNQPQHF.

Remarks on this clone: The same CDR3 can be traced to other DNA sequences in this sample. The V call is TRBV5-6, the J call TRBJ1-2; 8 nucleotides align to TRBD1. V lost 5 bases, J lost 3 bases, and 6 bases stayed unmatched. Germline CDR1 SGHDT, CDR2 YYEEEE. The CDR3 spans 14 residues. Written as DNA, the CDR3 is TGTGCCAGCAGACGACAGGGGCGAGACTATGGCTACACCTTC. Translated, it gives CASRRQGRDYGYTF.

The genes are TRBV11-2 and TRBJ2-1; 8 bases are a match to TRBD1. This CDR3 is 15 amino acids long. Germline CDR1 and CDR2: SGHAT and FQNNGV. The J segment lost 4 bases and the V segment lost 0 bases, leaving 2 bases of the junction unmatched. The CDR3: CASSLEGQVYNEQFF. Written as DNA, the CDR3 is TGTGCCAGCAGCTTAGAGGGACAGGTTTACAATGAGCAGTTCTTC. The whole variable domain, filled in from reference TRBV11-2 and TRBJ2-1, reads EAGVAQSPRYKIIEKRQSVAFWCNPISGHATLYWYQQILGQGPKLLIQFQNNGVVDDSQLPKDRFSAERLKGVDSTLKIQPAKLEDSAVYLCASSLEGQVYNEQFFGPGTRLTVL.

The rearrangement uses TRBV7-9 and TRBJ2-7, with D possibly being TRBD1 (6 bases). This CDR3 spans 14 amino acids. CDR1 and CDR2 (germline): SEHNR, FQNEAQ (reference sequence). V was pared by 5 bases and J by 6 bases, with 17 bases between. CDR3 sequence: CASSLQGKVSEQYF. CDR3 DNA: TGTGCCAGCAGCCTACAGGGTAAGGTTTCCGAGCAGTACTTC.

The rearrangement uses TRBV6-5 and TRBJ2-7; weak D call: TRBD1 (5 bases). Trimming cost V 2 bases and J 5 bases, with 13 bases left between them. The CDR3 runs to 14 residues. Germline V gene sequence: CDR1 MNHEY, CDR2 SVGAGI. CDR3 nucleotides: TGTGCCAGCAGTTACGGTTTGCAGGGTGACGAGCAGTACTTC. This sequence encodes CASSYGLQGDEQYF.

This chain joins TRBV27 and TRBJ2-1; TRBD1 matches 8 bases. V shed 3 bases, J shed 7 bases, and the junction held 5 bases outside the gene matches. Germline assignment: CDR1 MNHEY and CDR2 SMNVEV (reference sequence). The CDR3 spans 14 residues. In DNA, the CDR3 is TGTGCCAGCAGTTTTCGGGACAGGATAAATGAGCAGTTCTTC. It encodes CASSFRDRINEQFF.

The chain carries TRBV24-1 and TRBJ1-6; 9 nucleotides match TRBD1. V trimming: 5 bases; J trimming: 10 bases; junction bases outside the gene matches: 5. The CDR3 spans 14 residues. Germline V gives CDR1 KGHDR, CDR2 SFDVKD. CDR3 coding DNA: TGTGCCACCAGTGCCACGACAGGGGGGTCACCCCTCCACTTT. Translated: CATSATTGGSPLHF.

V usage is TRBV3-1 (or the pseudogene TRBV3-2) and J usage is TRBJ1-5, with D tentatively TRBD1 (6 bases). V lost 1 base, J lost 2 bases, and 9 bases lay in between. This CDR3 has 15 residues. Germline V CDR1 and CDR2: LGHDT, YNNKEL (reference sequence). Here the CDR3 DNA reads TGTGCCAGCAGCCAAGCCAGGGGTGGCAATCAGCCCCAGCATTTT. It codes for CASSQARGGNQPQHF.